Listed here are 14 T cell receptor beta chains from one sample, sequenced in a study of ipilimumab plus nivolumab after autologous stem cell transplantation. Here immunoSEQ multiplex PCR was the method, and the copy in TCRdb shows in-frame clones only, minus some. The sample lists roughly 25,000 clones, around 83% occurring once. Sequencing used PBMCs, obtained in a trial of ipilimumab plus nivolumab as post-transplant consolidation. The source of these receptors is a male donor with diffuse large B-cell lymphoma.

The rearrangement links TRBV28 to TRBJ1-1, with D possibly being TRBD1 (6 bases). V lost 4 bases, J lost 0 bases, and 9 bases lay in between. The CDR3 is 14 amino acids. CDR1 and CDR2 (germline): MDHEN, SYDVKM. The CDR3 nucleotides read TGTGCCAGCAGTTCCACAGGGATGAACACTGAAGCTTTCTTT. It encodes CASSSTGMNTEAFF.

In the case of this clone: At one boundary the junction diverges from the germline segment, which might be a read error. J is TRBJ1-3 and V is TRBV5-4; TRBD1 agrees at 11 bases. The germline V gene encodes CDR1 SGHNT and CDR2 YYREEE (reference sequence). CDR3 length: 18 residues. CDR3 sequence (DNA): TGCGCCAGCAGCCAAGATTTGGACAGGGGGCAATCTGGAAACACCATATATTTT. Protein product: CASSQDLDRGQSGNTIYF.

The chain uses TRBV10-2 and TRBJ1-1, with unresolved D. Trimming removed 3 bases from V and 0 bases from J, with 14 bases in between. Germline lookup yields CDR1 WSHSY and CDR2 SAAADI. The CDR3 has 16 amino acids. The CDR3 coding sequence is TGCGCCAGCAGTGAACAGTTGAACAGACTGAACACTGAAGCTTTCTTT. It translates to CASSEQLNRLNTEAFF.

The CDR3 sequence is CASSPRLKGLGTDTQYF. In nucleotides, the CDR3 is TGCGCCAGCAGCCCCAGACTCAAGGGACTAGGCACAGATACGCAGTATTTT. This chain links TRBV4-1 with TRBJ2-3, with 8 positions matching TRBD2. The CDR3 consists of 17 residues. Per germline, CDR1 MGHRA and CDR2 YSYEKL. The V segment lost 4 bases and the J segment 1 base; nucleotides outside the gene matches: 10.

Here the CDR3 reads CASSPTGGPYNEQFF. DNA of the CDR3: TGTGCCAGCAGCCCAACAGGGGGTCCCTACAATGAGCAGTTCTTC. The chain couples TRBV5-6 to TRBJ2-1; 8 bases map to TRBD1. From germline, CDR1 is SGHDT and CDR2 YYEEEE. The length of the CDR3 is 15 residues. With 4 bases clipped from V and 2 bases from J, the junction kept 5 bases outside the gene matches.

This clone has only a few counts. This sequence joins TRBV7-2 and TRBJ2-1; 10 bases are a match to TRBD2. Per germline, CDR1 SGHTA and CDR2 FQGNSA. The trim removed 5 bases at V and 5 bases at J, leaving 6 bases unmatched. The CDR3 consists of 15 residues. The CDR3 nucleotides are TGTGCCAGCAGCCAGGGACTAGCGCCAAACAATGAGCAGTTCTTC. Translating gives CASSQGLAPNNEQFF.

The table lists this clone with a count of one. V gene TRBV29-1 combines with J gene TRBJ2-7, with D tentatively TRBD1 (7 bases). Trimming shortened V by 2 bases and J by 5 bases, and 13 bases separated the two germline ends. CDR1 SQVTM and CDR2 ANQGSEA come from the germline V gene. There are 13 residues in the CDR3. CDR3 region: CSVEQGGKDEQYF. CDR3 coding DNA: TGCAGCGTTGAACAGGGGGGAAAGGACGAGCAGTACTTC.

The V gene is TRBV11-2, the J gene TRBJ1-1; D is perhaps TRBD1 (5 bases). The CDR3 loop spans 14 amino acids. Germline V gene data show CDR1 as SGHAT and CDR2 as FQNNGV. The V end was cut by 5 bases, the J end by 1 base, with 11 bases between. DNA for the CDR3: TGTGCCAGCAGCGCCAGACAGCCGAACACTGAAGCTTTCTTT. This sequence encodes CASSARQPNTEAFF.

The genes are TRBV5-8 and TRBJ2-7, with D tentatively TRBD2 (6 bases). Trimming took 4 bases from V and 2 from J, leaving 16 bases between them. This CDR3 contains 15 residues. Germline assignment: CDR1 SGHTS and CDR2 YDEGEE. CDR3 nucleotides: TGTGCCAGCAGCCATGGGACTTACAGAGCCTACGAGCAGTACTTC. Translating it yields CASSHGTYRAYEQYF.

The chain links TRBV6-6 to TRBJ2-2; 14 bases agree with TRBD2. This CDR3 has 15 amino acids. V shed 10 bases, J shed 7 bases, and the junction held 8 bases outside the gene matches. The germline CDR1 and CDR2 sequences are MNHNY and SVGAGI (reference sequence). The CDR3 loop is CATGLAGGRGGELFF. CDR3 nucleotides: TGTGCCACCGGACTAGCGGGGGGCCGAGGCGGGGAGCTGTTTTTT.

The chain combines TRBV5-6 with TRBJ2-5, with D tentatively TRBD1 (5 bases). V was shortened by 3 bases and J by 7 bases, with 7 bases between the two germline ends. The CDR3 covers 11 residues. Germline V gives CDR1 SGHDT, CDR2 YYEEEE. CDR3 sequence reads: CASSSTGTQYF. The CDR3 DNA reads TGTGCCAGCAGCTCAACAGGGACCCAGTACTTC.

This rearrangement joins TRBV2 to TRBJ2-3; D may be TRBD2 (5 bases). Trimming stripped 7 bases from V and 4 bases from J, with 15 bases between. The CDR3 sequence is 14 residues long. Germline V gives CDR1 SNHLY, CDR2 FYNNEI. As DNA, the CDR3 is TGTGCCAGCAACGTGGGCGCGGGCCCAGATACGCAGTATTTT. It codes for CASNVGAGPDTQYF.

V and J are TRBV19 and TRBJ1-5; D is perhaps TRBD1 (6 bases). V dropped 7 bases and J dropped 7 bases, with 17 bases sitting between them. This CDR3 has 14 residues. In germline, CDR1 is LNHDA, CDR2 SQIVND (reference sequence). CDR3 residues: CASTPRGAKQPQHF. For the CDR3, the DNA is TGTGCCAGTACCCCGAGGGGGGCGAAGCAGCCCCAGCATTTT. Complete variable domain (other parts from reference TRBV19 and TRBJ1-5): DGGITQSPKYLFRKEGQNVTLSCEQNLNHDAMYWYRQDPGQGLRLIYYSQIVNDFQKGDIAEGYSVSREKKESFPLTVTSAQKNPTAFYLCASTPRGAKQPQHFGDGTRLSIL.

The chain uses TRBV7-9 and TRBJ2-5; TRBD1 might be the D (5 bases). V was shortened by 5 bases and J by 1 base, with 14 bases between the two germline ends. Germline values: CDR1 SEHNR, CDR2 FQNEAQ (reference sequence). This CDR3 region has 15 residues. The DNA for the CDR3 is TGTGCCAGCAGCCCGTCCGGGCAGGGCCAAGAGACCCAGTACTTC. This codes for CASSPSGQGQETQYF. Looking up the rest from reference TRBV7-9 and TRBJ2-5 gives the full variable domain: DTGVSQNPRHKITKRGQNVTFRCDPISEHNRLYWYRQTLGQGPEFLTYFQNEAQLEKSRLLSDRFSAERPKGSFSTLEIQRTEQGDSAMYLCASSPSGQGQETQYFGPGTRLLVL.